One and the same sample provided the 10 T cell receptor beta chains below, sequenced in a study of identical twins. TCRdb ran MiXCR on the 5' RACE reads and lists one entry per CDR3 protein. The table records about 530,000 distinct CDR3 sequences, 13% to 15% of them present only once. These data are also associated with another study on yellow fever vaccine responses in identical twins.

Sequenced sample: CD4+ T cells sorted from blood. The receptor source for this set is a woman under 30 in good health.

This clonotype has only a few counts. This chain links TRBV29-1 with TRBJ1-6; D ambiguous. CDR1 SQVTM and CDR2 ANQGSEA come from the germline V gene. Trimming left V 4 bases short and J 4 bases short, with 8 bases between. The CDR3 runs to 13 residues. CDR3 residues: CSVGSDYNSPLHF. The CDR3 nucleotides read TGCAGCGTTGGGTCCGATTATAATTCACCCCTCCACTTT.

This clonotype was counted between two and nine times. This sequence joins TRBV29-1 and TRBJ1-4, with 7 bases fitting TRBD1. Trimming removed 4 bases from V and 3 bases from J; junction bases left unmatched: 5. CDR1 is SQVTM, CDR2 ANQGSEA, per germline. The CDR3 has 14 amino acids. The CDR3 region is CSVGTGTANEKLFF. For the CDR3, the DNA is TGCAGCGTTGGGACCGGGACAGCTAATGAAAAACTGTTTTTT. The complete variable domain, with remaining parts taken from reference TRBV29-1 and TRBJ1-4, reads SAVISQKPSRDICQRGTSLTIQCQVDSQVTMMFWYRQQPGQSLTLIATANQGSEATYESGFVIDKFPISRPNLTFSTLTVSNMSPEDSSIYLCSVGTGTANEKLFFGSGTQLSVL.

This clonotype was seen ten or more times. This rearrangement joins TRBV6-1 to TRBJ1-2; 8 bases align to TRBD1. Germline-derived CDR1 and CDR2 are MNHNS and SASEGT. This CDR3 contains 13 residues. Trimming at V came to 6 bases and at J to 2 bases, leaving 2 bases not matched to a gene. The CDR3 is CASRRTGNYGYTF. CDR3 nucleotide sequence: TGTGCCAGCAGACGGACAGGGAACTATGGCTACACCTTC.

This clonotype came up a few times. The chain uses TRBV6-1 and TRBJ1-1, with 7 bases lining up with TRBD1. CDR1 and CDR2 (germline): MNHNS, SASEGT. The CDR3 length is 14 residues. V dropped 6 bases and J dropped 4; count of bases not matched to a gene: 8. CDR3 DNA: TGTGCCAGCAGCCTTAACAGGGGTGGCACTGAAGCTTTCTTT. This sequence encodes CASSLNRGGTEAFF.

This clonotype has only a few counts. The rearrangement joins TRBV29-1 to TRBJ2-2; D not certain. This CDR3 is built from 13 residues. The germline gives CDR1 SQVTM, CDR2 ANQGSEA. The chain's CDR3 is CSTRLGSTGELFF. Written as DNA, the CDR3 is TGCAGTACACGGCTAGGTTCCACCGGGGAGCTGTTTTTT.

J is TRBJ2-1 and V is TRBV20-1, with 7 bases that match TRBD2. The germline V gene encodes CDR1 DFQATT and CDR2 SNEGSKA (reference sequence). The V and J ends lost 3 bases and 6 bases, in that order; junction bases with no gene match: 11. This CDR3 contains 15 residues. The CDR3 here is CSARLGASGSNEQFF. CDR3 bases: TGCAGTGCTAGGTTGGGTGCTAGCGGCAGCAATGAGCAGTTCTTC.

The chain has TRBV5-1 and TRBJ2-2, with TRBD1 identical over 11 bases. Unmatched junction bases numbered 9, after V lost 4 bases and J lost 7 bases. Germline-derived CDR1 and CDR2 are SGHRS and YFSETQ. This CDR3 contains 16 residues. CDR3: CASSPRTGGDVGELFF. The CDR3 DNA reads as TGCGCCAGCAGCCCGAGGACAGGGGGCGATGTCGGGGAGCTGTTTTTT.

The chain is built from TRBV5-4 and TRBJ1-2; unclear D gene. Trimming left V 4 bases short and J 4 bases short, with 17 bases between. CDR3 length: 15 amino acids. The germline V gene has CDR1 SGHNT and CDR2 YYREEE (reference sequence). The CDR3 reads CASSGGPSETYGYTF. The CDR3 DNA is TGTGCCAGCAGCGGCGGTCCCAGCGAGACCTATGGCTACACCTTC.

This clonotype occurred a few times. CDR3 in amino acids: CASRTRGGPSYNEQFF. DNA of the CDR3: TGTGCCAGCAGGACGAGGGGAGGACCCTCTTACAATGAGCAGTTCTTC. The chain has TRBV2 and TRBJ2-1; D may be TRBD2 (6 bases). V was shortened by 6 bases and J by 4 bases, with 19 bases between the two germline ends. The CDR3 sequence is 16 residues long. Germline V gene sequence: CDR1 SNHLY, CDR2 FYNNEI.

The chain is built from TRBV7-6 and TRBJ2-3, with D unresolved. Germline V CDR1 and CDR2: SGHVS, FNYEAQ. Trimming removed 1 base at V and 6 bases at J, with 8 bases between. The CDR3 is 13 residues long. CDR3 residues: CASSLGNRDTQYF. Here the CDR3 DNA reads TGTGCCAGCAGCTTAGGGAACCGTGATACGCAGTATTTT. Full variable domain (outside the CDR3, taken from reference TRBV7-6 and TRBJ2-3): GAGVSQSPRYKVTKRGQDVALRCDPISGHVSLYWYRQALGQGPEFLTYFNYEAQQDKSGLPNDRFSAERPEGSISTLTIQRTEQRDSAMYRCASSLGNRDTQYFGPGTRLTVL.